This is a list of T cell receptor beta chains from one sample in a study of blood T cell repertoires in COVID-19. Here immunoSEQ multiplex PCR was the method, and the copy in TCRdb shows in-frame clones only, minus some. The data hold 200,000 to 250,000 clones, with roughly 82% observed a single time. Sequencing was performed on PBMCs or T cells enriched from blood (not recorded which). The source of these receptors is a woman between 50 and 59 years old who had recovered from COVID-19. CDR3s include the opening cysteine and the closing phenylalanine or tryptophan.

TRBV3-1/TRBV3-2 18 CASSPKAGGYSGANVLTF
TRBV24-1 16 CATSDTTGTPKGEQYF
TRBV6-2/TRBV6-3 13 CASSFADRDEQYF
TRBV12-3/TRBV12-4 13 CASHKSGNYGYTF
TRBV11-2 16 CASSSRLAGGTDTQYF
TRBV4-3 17 CASRQDLTSGGARTQYF
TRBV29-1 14 CSAHRGTVNTEAFF
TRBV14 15 CASSRNRGSNYGYTF
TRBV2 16 CAGSARMAASGNTIYF
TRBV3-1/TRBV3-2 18 CASSHLVGARPDRDTQYF
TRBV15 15 CATSRDRGKGNTIYF
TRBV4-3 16 CASSVTAGQLNSPLHF
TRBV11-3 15 CASSFGSGAADTQYF
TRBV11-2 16 CASSLDRRGSYNEQFF
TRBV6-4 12 CASSDTADTQYF
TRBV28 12 CASSLILEKLFF
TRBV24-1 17 CATSETGTGKDPGELFF
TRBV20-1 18 CSASSGTSGALRPYEQYF
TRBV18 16 CASSRTGDPNTGELFF
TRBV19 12 CASSNSAYEQYF
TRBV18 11 CASSAGYEQYF
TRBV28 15 CASSLGTGSHQPQHF
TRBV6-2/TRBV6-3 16 CASSDASSGKTYEQYF
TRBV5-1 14 CASSSTGSDEKLFF
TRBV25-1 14 CASQVRTGSYEQYF
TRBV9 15 CASSLGGDRANEQYF
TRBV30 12 CAWSRDSEKLFF
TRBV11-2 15 CASSLAGGSGNTIYF
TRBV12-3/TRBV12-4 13 CASSFQQVTEAFF
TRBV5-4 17 CASSSTSSGGYTGELFF
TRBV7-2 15 CASSADRGGMNEQFF
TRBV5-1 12 CASRQGSYEQYF
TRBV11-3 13 CASRASGTDTQYF
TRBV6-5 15 CASKNGGLGNTEAFF
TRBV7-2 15 CASSLGALLSYEQYF
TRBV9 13 CASRSNRGKGYTF
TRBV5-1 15 CASSMSGPPNEKLFF
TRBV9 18 CASSASGQGSYGANVLTF